This paragraph reports one T cell receptor (beta chain). Its antigen is not known. Using immunoSEQ multiplex PCR, the repertoire was profiled, and TCRdb retains in-frame clones only, with some absent. Of about 54,000 clones in the sample, approximately 80% were seen once. This specimen comes from a study of radiotherapy plus CTLA-4 blockade in lung cancer. Across the whole study: Patients showed objective responses in 18% of cases, and disease control was achieved by 31%. The study's findings and limits: Early blood T cell clone changes and increased post-radiation serum interferon-beta were reportedly the strongest response predictors. Among blood TCR repertoires after radiotherapy plus ipilimumab, tumor-derived clones expanded.

CDR1 MNHEY and CDR2 SVGAGI come from the germline V gene. Germline trimming cut 0 bases from V and 2 bases from J; bases unmatched to any gene: 0. There are 16 residues in the CDR3. This chain joins TRBV6-5 and TRBJ2-7; 14 bases line up with TRBD2. The input for sequencing was peripheral blood, taken from a patient treated with radiotherapy plus ipilimumab. The TCR originated in a human donor with non-small cell lung cancer who had a partial response to radiotherapy plus ipilimumab. DNA for the CDR3: TGTGCCAGCAGTTACTCGGGACTAGCGGGGGCCTACGAGCAGTACTTC. It translates to CASSYSGLAGAYEQYF.